Listed here is a single TCR beta chain. The sample comes from a study of blood T cell repertoires in COVID-19. Whole-study context: The origin of the acute and convalescent COVID-19 samples was the United States, Italy and Spain. PBMCs, B-cell-depleted T cells, or T cells provided the cDNA or gDNA that made up the material.

Authors' methods: Using reference gene primer amplification, nucleated cell counts were estimated. TCRdb's table, derived via immunoSEQ multiplex PCR, lists solely in-frame clones and lacks some. The V and J calls and clone size were taken over from that table, and D and trimming were inferred from the DNA. The sample shows hundreds of thousands of clones, 75% to 90% of them seen only once. The CDR3 sequence is 16 residues long. Germline V gene lookup returns CDR1 SGHNT and CDR2 YYREEE (reference sequence). Trimming took 6 bases from V and 8 from J; bases not matched to a gene: 17. The genes are TRBV5-4 and TRBJ1-2, with 9 bases fitting TRBD1. The sequenced sample was peripheral blood. This TCR derives from a woman between 18 and 29 years old with acute or convalescent COVID-19. CDR3 nucleotides: TGTGCCAGCAACCTAGGCCGGGACAGGGTAGTAGGGGGCTACACCTTC. This sequence encodes CASNLGRDRVVGGYTF. Using reference TRBV5-4 and TRBJ1-2 for the parts outside the CDR3, the full variable domain is ETGVTQSPTHLIKTRGQQVTLRCSSQSGHNTVSWYQQALGQGPQFIFQYYREEENGRGNFPPRFSGLQFPNYSSELNVNALELDDSALYLCASNLGRDRVVGGYTFGSGTRLTVV.